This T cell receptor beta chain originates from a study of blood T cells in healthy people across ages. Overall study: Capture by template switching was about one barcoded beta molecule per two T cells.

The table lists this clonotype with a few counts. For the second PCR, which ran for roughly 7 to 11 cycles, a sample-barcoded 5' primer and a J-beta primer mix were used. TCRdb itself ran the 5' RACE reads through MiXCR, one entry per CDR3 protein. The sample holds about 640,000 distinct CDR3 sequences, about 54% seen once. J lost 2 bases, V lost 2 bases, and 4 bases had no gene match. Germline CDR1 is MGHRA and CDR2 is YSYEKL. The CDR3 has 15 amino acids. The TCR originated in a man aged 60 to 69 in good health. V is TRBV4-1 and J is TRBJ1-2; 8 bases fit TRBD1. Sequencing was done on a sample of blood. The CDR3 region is CASSQTGQGNYGYTF. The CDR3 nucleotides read TGCGCCAGCAGCCAAACCGGACAGGGAAACTATGGCTACACCTTC.